Listed here are 11 T cell receptor beta chains from one sample, sequenced in a study of cytomegalovirus exposure and HLA in healthy donors. The study ran its PCR with 60 Vbeta and 13 Jbeta primers. Produced via immunoSEQ multiplex PCR; TCRdb's table is partial and in-frame only. The sample yields 200,000 to 250,000 clones, around 86% seen once. Sequenced material: PBMCs. These receptors were taken from a woman aged 40 to 50 in good health and CMV-seronegative.

The CDR3 DNA is TGCAGCGTTGAATTTGGGGACAGGGCTAACTATGGCTACACCTTC. It codes for CSVEFGDRANYGYTF. The J gene is TRBJ1-2, the V gene TRBV29-1, with 9 nucleotides matching TRBD1. The CDR3 is 15 residues long. The V segment lost 2 bases and the J segment 0 bases; nucleotides outside the gene matches: 4. Germline V CDR1 and CDR2: SQVTM, ANQGSEA.

CDR3 DNA sequence: TGTGCCAGCACGGAGGTAGCGCCTCCCTACGAGCAGTACTTC. Amino acid sequence: CASTEVAPPYEQYF. The chain carries TRBV27 and TRBJ2-7; possible D gene TRBD2, 5 bases. Germline V gives CDR1 MNHEY, CDR2 SMNVEV (reference sequence). This CDR3 has 14 residues. Trimming left V 7 bases short and J 2 bases short, with 15 bases between.

This chain connects TRBV4-1 to TRBJ2-5, with D possibly being TRBD2 (5 bases). CDR1 and CDR2 from the germline V gene are MGHRA and YSYEKL. The length of the CDR3 is 15 residues. V lost 1 base, J lost 3 bases, and 12 bases lay in between. CDR3 in amino acids: CASSQAYLAKETQYF. Written as DNA, the CDR3 is TGCGCCAGCAGCCAAGCTTATCTAGCTAAAGAGACCCAGTACTTC.

The chain has TRBV27 and TRBJ2-6, with 7 nucleotides matching TRBD2. CDR3 length: 18 residues. V was clipped by 2 bases and J by 0 bases; unmatched bases: 7. Germline V gene lookup returns CDR1 MNHEY and CDR2 SMNVEV (reference sequence). In DNA form, the CDR3 reads TGTGCCAGCAGTTTAGGCCTAGCGGTTATCTCTGGGGCCAACGTCCTGACTTTC. Its translation is CASSLGLAVISGANVLTF.

This clone was seen a handful of times. The chain joins TRBV30 to TRBJ2-7; D gene uncertain. This CDR3 contains 12 residues. V lost 1 base, J lost 0 bases, and 4 bases lay in between. The germline gives CDR1 GTSNPN, CDR2 SVGIG (reference sequence). CDR3 sequence: CAWSESSYEQYF. The CDR3 DNA is TGTGCCTGGAGTGAGAGCTCCTACGAGCAGTACTTC. The full variable domain, completed using reference TRBV30 and TRBJ2-7, is SQTIHQWPATLVQPVGSPLSLECTVEGTSNPNLYWYRQAAGRGLQLLFYSVGIGQISSEVPQNLSASRPQDRQFILSSKKLLLSDSGFYLCAWSESSYEQYFGPGTRLTVT.

V and J are TRBV10-3 and TRBJ2-1; D might be TRBD1 (5 bases). Trimming removed 8 bases at V and 5 bases at J, with 7 bases between. CDR1 ENHRY and CDR2 SYGVKD come from the germline V gene. CDR3 length equals 11 residues. This CDR3 is CAIDRNNEQFF. In DNA, the CDR3 is TGTGCCATCGACAGAAACAATGAGCAGTTCTTC.

The V call is TRBV19, the J call TRBJ2-1; TRBD1 aligns across 9 bases. Germline CDR1 and CDR2: LNHDA and SQIVND (reference sequence). Losses at the gene ends were 4 bases for V and 4 bases for J; bases not matched to a gene: 5. The CDR3 contains 15 residues. CDR3 sequence (DNA): TGTGCCAGTAGTAGTACAGGGGGCCTTTACAATGAGCAGTTCTTC. Encoded protein: CASSSTGGLYNEQFF.

The chain has TRBV4-1 and TRBJ2-1; tentative D call: TRBD1 (7 bases). The germline gives CDR1 MGHRA, CDR2 YSYEKL. V was pared by 4 bases and J by 5 bases, with 15 bases between. This CDR3 has 15 amino acids. In DNA form, the CDR3 reads TGCGCCAGCAGCCCGGAGGGAAGGGGGCACAATGAGCAGTTCTTC. Its protein is CASSPEGRGHNEQFF.

The chain uses TRBV5-1 and TRBJ2-1; 8 bases are shared with TRBD2. V dropped 5 bases and J dropped 4; count of bases not matched to a gene: 5. The CDR3 is 14 amino acids. The V gene's germline CDR1 is SGHRS and CDR2 YFSETQ. The chain's CDR3 is CASSYSGDYNEQFF. In DNA form, the CDR3 reads TGCGCCAGCAGTTATAGCGGGGATTACAATGAGCAGTTCTTC.

The rearrangement uses TRBV5-6 and TRBJ1-2; TRBD1 matches 9 bases. The CDR3 runs 14 residues. Germline V gives CDR1 SGHDT, CDR2 YYEEEE. Trimming cost V 0 bases and J 8 bases; bases outside gene matches: 5. The DNA for the CDR3 is TGTGCCAGCAGCTTGGAACAGGGGGCGCGAGGCTACACCTTC. The encoded protein is CASSLEQGARGYTF.

Only one count was recorded for this clone. This chain joins TRBV5-1 and TRBJ1-1; D not resolved. CDR1 and CDR2 (germline): SGHRS, YFSETQ. This CDR3 spans 14 amino acids. V lost 1 base to trimming and J lost 0 bases, with 7 bases between them. As DNA, the CDR3 is TGCGCCAGCAGCTTGCCCACAGTGAACACTGAAGCTTTCTTT. The encoded protein is CASSLPTVNTEAFF.